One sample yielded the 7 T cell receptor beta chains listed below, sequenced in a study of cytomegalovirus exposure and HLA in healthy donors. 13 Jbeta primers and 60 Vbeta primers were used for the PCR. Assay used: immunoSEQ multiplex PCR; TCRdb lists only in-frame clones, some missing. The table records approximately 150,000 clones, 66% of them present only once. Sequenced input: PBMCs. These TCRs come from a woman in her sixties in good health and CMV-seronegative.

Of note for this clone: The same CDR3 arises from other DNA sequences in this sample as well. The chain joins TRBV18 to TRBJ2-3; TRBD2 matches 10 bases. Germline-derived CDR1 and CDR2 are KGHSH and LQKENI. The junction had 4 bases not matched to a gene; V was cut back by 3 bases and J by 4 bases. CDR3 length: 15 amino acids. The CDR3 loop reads CASSPPSGRADTQYF. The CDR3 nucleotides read TGTGCCAGCTCACCCCCTAGCGGGAGAGCAGATACGCAGTATTTT.

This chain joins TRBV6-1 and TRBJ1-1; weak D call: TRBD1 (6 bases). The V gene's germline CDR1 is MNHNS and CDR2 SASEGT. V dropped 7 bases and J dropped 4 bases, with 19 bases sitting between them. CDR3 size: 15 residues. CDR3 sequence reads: CASNPRGGGGTEAFF. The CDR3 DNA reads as TGTGCCAGCAACCCCAGGGGCGGGGGCGGCACTGAAGCTTTCTTT.

DNA for the CDR3: TGTGCCAGCAGCCGGACAGGGTCGGGAAACATTCAGTACTTC. As protein: CASSRTGSGNIQYF. This chain connects TRBV6-5 to TRBJ2-4, with 8 positions matching TRBD1. CDR3 length equals 14 residues. Trimming cost V 6 bases and J 6 bases; bases outside gene matches: 7. Looked up from germline, CDR1 is MNHEY and CDR2 is SVGAGI.

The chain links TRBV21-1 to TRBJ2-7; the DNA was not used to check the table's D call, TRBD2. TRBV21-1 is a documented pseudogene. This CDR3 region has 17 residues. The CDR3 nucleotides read TGTGCCAGCAGCAAAAACCTCCGTGAGGGTTTCTCCTACGAGCAGTACTTC. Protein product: CASSKNLREGFSYEQYF.

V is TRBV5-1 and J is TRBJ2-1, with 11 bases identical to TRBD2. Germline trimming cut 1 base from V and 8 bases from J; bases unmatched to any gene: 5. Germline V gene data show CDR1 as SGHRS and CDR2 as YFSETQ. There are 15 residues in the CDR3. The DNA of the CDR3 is TGCGCCAGCAGCTTGACTAGCGGGAGTGGTTATGAGCAGTTCTTC. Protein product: CASSLTSGSGYEQFF.

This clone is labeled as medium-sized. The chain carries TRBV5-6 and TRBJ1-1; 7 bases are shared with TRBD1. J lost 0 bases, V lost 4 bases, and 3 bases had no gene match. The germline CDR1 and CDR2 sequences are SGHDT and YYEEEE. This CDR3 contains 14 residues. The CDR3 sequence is CASSMTGMNTEAFF. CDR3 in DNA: TGTGCCAGCAGCATGACAGGGATGAACACTGAAGCTTTCTTT.

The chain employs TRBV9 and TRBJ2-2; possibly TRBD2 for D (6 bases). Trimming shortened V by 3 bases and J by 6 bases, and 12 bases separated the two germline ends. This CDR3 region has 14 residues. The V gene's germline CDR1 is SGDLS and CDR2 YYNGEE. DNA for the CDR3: TGTGCCAGCAGCGGCGGGACTGCCGCCGGGGAGCTGTTTTTT. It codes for CASSGGTAAGELFF.